The present T cell receptor beta chain was sequenced within a study of blood T cell repertoires in COVID-19. Study summary: Acute and convalescent COVID-19 samples came from the United States, Italy and Spain. T cells, B-cell-depleted T cells, or PBMCs supplied cDNA or gDNA.

Here immunoSEQ multiplex PCR was the method, and the copy in TCRdb shows in-frame clones only, minus some. The data show about 290,000 clones, approximately 80% seen once. The CDR3 runs to 14 residues. The germline gives CDR1 SGHDT, CDR2 YYEEEE. V lost 4 bases and J lost 4; bases outside the gene matches: 4. The clonotype was recovered from a woman in her forties or fifties with active or convalescent COVID-19. This sequence joins TRBV5-6 and TRBJ1-1; 10 positions agree with TRBD1. Material: peripheral blood. The CDR3 spells CASSDRTGGTEAFF. The CDR3 DNA is TGTGCCAGCAGCGACCGGACAGGGGGCACTGAAGCTTTCTTT.